A single sample is the source of the 21 T cell receptor beta chains below, sequenced in a study of siplizumab effects on memory and regulatory T cells. Sequencing used immunoSEQ multiplex PCR; TCRdb keeps in-frame clones, though not all of them. The sample yields about 100,000 clones, about 92% seen once. Sequencing input: Tregs sorted from blood. The origin of the receptors is a human donor in good health.

J is TRBJ2-1 and V is TRBV4-2; TRBD2 aligns across 11 bases. Germline CDR1 reads LGHNA; CDR2 reads YNFKEQ. V was clipped by 2 bases and J by 4 bases; unmatched bases: 10. The length of the CDR3 is 18 residues. The CDR3 spells CASSQRLWASGGYNEQFF. CDR3 sequence (DNA): TGTGCCAGCAGCCAACGCCTTTGGGCTAGCGGGGGGTACAATGAGCAGTTCTTC.

V is TRBV4-1 and J is TRBJ2-7; 9 positions match TRBD1. Germline values: CDR1 MGHRA, CDR2 YSYEKL. Trimming cost V 0 bases and J 4 bases; bases outside gene matches: 10. This CDR3 has 17 residues. DNA for the CDR3: TGCGCCAGCAGCCAAGATCTAGACGGGACAGGGAGATACGAGCAGTACTTC. It translates to CASSQDLDGTGRYEQYF.

V is TRBV6-4 and J is TRBJ2-3; possibly TRBD2 for D (6 bases). V lost 7 bases and J 1 base, leaving 15 bases between the germline ends. The CDR3 has 15 residues. The germline gives CDR1 MRHNA, CDR2 SNTAGT. DNA of the CDR3: TGTGCCAGCAAAGTGAATAGCGGACGCACAGATACGCAGTATTTT. It translates to CASKVNSGRTDTQYF.

This clone was counted a single time. This chain uses TRBV18 with TRBJ2-2; 7 bases are shared with TRBD1. V dropped 0 bases and J dropped 2; count of bases not matched to a gene: 6. Germline CDR1 reads KGHSH; CDR2 reads LQKENI. This CDR3 is built from 17 residues. Here the CDR3 DNA reads TGTGCCAGCTCACCACCGTCGGGGACAGACAACACCGGGGAGCTGTTTTTT. It translates to CASSPPSGTDNTGELFF.

The rearrangement joins TRBV5-1 to TRBJ2-5, with D hard to call. From germline, CDR1 is SGHRS and CDR2 YFSETQ. V was clipped by 0 bases and J by 2 bases, with 11 bases between them. CDR3 length: 15 amino acids. CDR3 sequence: CASSLDPGWQETQYF. The DNA of the CDR3 is TGCGCCAGCAGCTTGGATCCAGGCTGGCAAGAGACCCAGTACTTC.

This rearrangement joins TRBV11-2 to TRBJ1-2; D gene ambiguous. Germline V gene sequence: CDR1 SGHAT, CDR2 FQNNGV. V was cut by 4 bases and J by 7 bases, with 10 bases left in between. The CDR3 is 12 amino acids. Here the CDR3 reads CASSSDLSGYTF. The CDR3 DNA is TGTGCCAGCAGCTCCGACCTGAGTGGCTACACCTTC.

V usage is TRBV5-4 and J usage is TRBJ2-1; 12 bases align to TRBD2. Germline trimming cut 4 bases from V and 4 bases from J; bases unmatched to any gene: 6. The CDR3 loop spans 16 amino acids. CDR1 is SGHNT and CDR2 is YYREEE in the germline V gene (reference sequence). The CDR3 sequence is CASSPRTSGIYNEQFF. The DNA for the CDR3 is TGTGCCAGCAGCCCGCGGACTAGCGGGATATACAATGAGCAGTTCTTC.

In its sample, this clone was seen once. The chain uses TRBV7-8 and TRBJ2-7; possibly TRBD2 for D (6 bases). V was cut by 4 bases and J by 6 bases, with 25 bases left in between. CDR1 is SGHVS, CDR2 FQNEAQ, per germline. The CDR3 is made up of 17 amino acids. In DNA, the CDR3 is TGTGCCAGCAGCTACCGGGACGGGCCTTTTTGGAGGGTCGAGCAGTACTTC. This sequence encodes CASSYRDGPFWRVEQYF.

V gene TRBV19 combines with J gene TRBJ1-2; the match to TRBD1 covers 9 bases. This CDR3 has 14 amino acids. Germline V lookup: CDR1 LNHDA, CDR2 SQIVND (reference sequence). V shed 5 bases, J shed 4 bases, and the junction held 5 bases outside the gene matches. The CDR3 DNA follows: TGTGCCAGTAGTCGAACAGGGGGCGGCTATGGCTACACCTTC. It yields the protein CASSRTGGGYGYTF.

J is TRBJ2-7 and V is TRBV28; tentative D call: TRBD2 (5 bases). Trimming left V 8 bases short and J 3 bases short, with 5 bases between. Germline V gives CDR1 MDHEN, CDR2 SYDVKM. The CDR3 length is 10 residues. The CDR3 region has the DNA TGTGCCAGCGGAGGCTACGAGCAGTACTTC. The encoded protein is CASGGYEQYF.

The chain combines TRBV6-5 with TRBJ2-3; 9 nucleotides align to TRBD2. V gave up 6 bases and J gave up 3 bases; unmatched junction bases: 7. Germline values: CDR1 MNHEY, CDR2 SVGAGI. CDR3 length: 15 amino acids. The CDR3 sequence is CASSSWREGTDTQYF. In nucleotides, the CDR3 is TGTGCCAGCAGCTCGTGGCGGGAGGGGACAGATACGCAGTATTTT.

This chain links TRBV7-3 with TRBJ2-3; TRBD2 might be the D (6 bases). The CDR3 has 16 residues. V was trimmed by 3 bases and J by 2 bases, leaving 15 bases between them. From germline, CDR1 is SGHTA and CDR2 FQGTGA. The CDR3 bases are TGTGCCAGCAGCTTCTCACCGGGACTCTTCACAGATACGCAGTATTTT. Amino acid sequence: CASSFSPGLFTDTQYF.

The rearrangement joins TRBV19 to TRBJ2-1; no definite D call. Trimming cost V 6 bases and J 7 bases, with 16 bases left between them. Germline V gives CDR1 LNHDA, CDR2 SQIVND (reference sequence). The CDR3 contains 14 residues. CDR3 protein: CASSQGSKGNEQFF. As DNA, the CDR3 is TGTGCCAGTAGCCAAGGATCGAAGGGAAATGAGCAGTTCTTC.

This clone was seen just once. This chain uses TRBV28 with TRBJ2-3; 8 positions match TRBD1. The CDR3 consists of 14 residues. J gave up 13 bases and V 4 bases, and 13 bases lay outside the gene matches. The V gene's germline CDR1 is MDHEN and CDR2 SYDVKM. The CDR3 DNA is TGTGCCAGCAGTTCTCCGCGTTTGTGGGACAGGAAGTATTTT. This translates into CASSSPRLWDRKYF.

The chain combines TRBV4-2 with TRBJ2-2, with D tentatively TRBD1 or TRBD2 (5 bases each). Trimming left V 3 bases short and J 7 bases short, with 9 bases between. This CDR3 is built from 13 residues. CDR1 and CDR2 from the germline V gene are LGHNA and YNFKEQ. For the CDR3, the DNA is TGTGCCAGCAGCCAGGGGACCGGCGGGGAGCTGTTTTTT. Amino acid sequence: CASSQGTGGELFF.

This clone has just one count. This chain connects TRBV19 to TRBJ2-7; D gene ambiguous. The CDR3 is made up of 13 amino acids. V was pared by 3 bases and J by 4 bases, with 10 bases between. CDR1 and CDR2 (germline): LNHDA, SQIVND (reference sequence). CDR3 region: CASSIQRDYEQYF. Written as DNA, the CDR3 is TGTGCCAGTAGTATCCAGCGTGATTACGAGCAGTACTTC.

V and J are TRBV21-1 and TRBJ2-3. TRBV21-1 is shown as a pseudogene. This CDR3 is 15 amino acids long. The chain's CDR3 is CASSKALGRTDTQYF. Here the CDR3 DNA reads TGTGCCAGCAGCAAAGCGCTAGGACGCACAGATACGCAGTATTTT.

Remarks on this clone: The junction departs from germline at one end; a sequencing error may be responsible. This chain links TRBV7-7 with TRBJ2-2; TRBD2 matches 8 bases. From germline, CDR1 is SSHAT and CDR2 FNYEAQ (reference sequence). This CDR3 is built from 17 residues. This chain's CDR3 is CASSLVRSGENTGELFF. As DNA, the CDR3 is TGTGCTAGCAGCTTAGTACGTAGCGGGGAGAACACCGGGGAGCTGTTTTTT.

This CDR3 is CASSPDARSGANVLTF. The CDR3 coding sequence is TGCGCCAGCAGCCCAGACGCGCGCTCTGGGGCCAACGTCCTGACTTTC. The chain recombines TRBV4-1 with TRBJ2-6; D is uncertain. The germline gives CDR1 MGHRA, CDR2 YSYEKL. The CDR3 consists of 16 residues. V was trimmed by 4 bases and J by 0 bases, leaving 10 bases between them.

CDR3 DNA: TGTGCCACCAGCAGAACACAGGTACGCGAGCAGTACTTC. This translates into CATSRTQVREQYF. The chain combines TRBV15 with TRBJ2-7; D might be TRBD1 (5 bases). In germline, CDR1 is LNHNV, CDR2 YYDKDF (reference sequence). V dropped 2 bases and J dropped 6 bases, with 11 bases sitting between them. CDR3 size: 13 residues.

The rearrangement links TRBV7-9 to TRBJ1-3; D might be TRBD1 (5 bases). The CDR3 sequence is 14 residues long. The V end lost 6 bases, the J end lost 1 base, and 10 bases lay between the germline ends. The germline gives CDR1 SEHNR, CDR2 FQNEAQ (reference sequence). The CDR3 nucleotides are TGTGCCAGCAGTTTGGGGCAGTCTGGAAACACCATATATTTT. Protein: CASSLGQSGNTIYF.